The 20 T cell receptor beta chains listed next were all sequenced from one sample in a study of blood T cell repertoires in COVID-19 (TCRdb year 2020). The receptor library was made with the immunoSEQ multiplex PCR assay. TCRdb's version of the immuneACCESS table is confined to in-frame rearrangements and falls short of the full clone set. An unresolved V gene accounts for under half of the shortfall where checked; the remainder is of unknown origin. A total of 68,000 or so clones appear in this sample, 60% to 85% of them only once. 23% of the sample rests with the top ten. The sample consisted of peripheral blood. The receptors were sampled from a human donor in a cohort sampled during active COVID-19.

The chain has TRBV7-2 and TRBJ2-1; TRBD2 agrees at 14 bases. J was trimmed by 5 bases and V by 4 bases; bases with no gene match: 7. Germline CDR1 is SGHTA and CDR2 is FQGNSA. The CDR3 totals 17 residues. The chain's CDR3 is CASSSDPGLAGDNEQFF. CDR3 sequence (DNA): TGTGCCAGCAGCTCGGACCCGGGACTAGCGGGGGACAATGAGCAGTTCTTC.

The chain joins TRBV6-2 or TRBV6-3 to TRBJ2-1; 7 bases agree with TRBD2. The CDR3 extends over 15 amino acids. The V and J ends lost 0 bases and 6 bases, in that order; junction bases with no gene match: 5. Germline V gene lookup returns CDR1 MNHEY and CDR2 SVGEGT. CDR3 in amino acids: CASSYSSASGNEQFF. Written as DNA, the CDR3 is TGTGCCAGCAGTTACTCGTCGGCTAGCGGCAATGAGCAGTTCTTC.

This clone has just a few counts. This chain joins TRBV6-5 and TRBJ2-1; 7 bases are shared with TRBD2. Germline CDR1 and CDR2: MNHEY and SVGAGI. The CDR3 totals 15 residues. J gave up 0 bases and V 4 bases, and 3 bases lay outside the gene matches. CDR3 protein: CASSSSGSSYNEQFF. The CDR3 nucleotides read TGTGCCAGCAGTTCTAGCGGATCCTCCTACAATGAGCAGTTCTTC.

This clone showed up just a few times. The chain uses TRBV28 and TRBJ2-6; tentatively, D is TRBD1 (5 bases). The germline gives CDR1 MDHEN, CDR2 SYDVKM. Deletions cut 3 bases from V and 0 bases from J, with 15 bases between. This CDR3 has 18 residues. The CDR3 loop is CASSFSIGHSSGANVLTF. CDR3 bases: TGTGCCAGCAGTTTCTCGATCGGACACAGCTCTGGGGCCAACGTCCTGACTTTC.

This clone came up a few times. This chain joins TRBV30 and TRBJ2-7, with TRBD1 as a possible D gene (6 bases). V gave up 5 bases and J gave up 1 base, with 12 bases separating them. CDR3 length: 13 amino acids. CDR1 is GTSNPN and CDR2 is SVGIG in the germline V gene (reference sequence). The DNA of the CDR3 is TGTGCCTGGGGGGACATGAGTTCCTACGAGCAGTACTTC. Protein sequence: CAWGDMSSYEQYF.

V usage is TRBV19 and J usage is TRBJ1-1; maybe TRBD1 (6 bases). The V gene's germline CDR1 is LNHDA and CDR2 SQIVND (reference sequence). Deletions cut 7 bases from V and 1 base from J, with 10 bases between. This CDR3 region has 13 residues. This CDR3 is CASTTQGNTEAFF. DNA for the CDR3: TGTGCCAGTACCACACAGGGGAACACTGAAGCTTTCTTT.

The CDR3 is CASSSGRDLDYNEQFF. The DNA for the CDR3 is TGTGCCAGCAGTTCAGGACGGGACTTAGACTACAATGAGCAGTTCTTC. The chain links TRBV6-2 or TRBV6-3 to TRBJ2-1, with TRBD2 as a possible D gene (6 bases). Trimming pared 4 bases from V and 3 bases from J, leaving 16 bases between. The CDR3 loop spans 16 amino acids. From germline, CDR1 is MNHEY and CDR2 SVGEGT.

CDR3 sequence (DNA): TGTGCCAGCAGCTTAGGGACAGCCACCTACGAGCAGTACTTC. It encodes CASSLGTATYEQYF. The chain joins TRBV7-8 to TRBJ2-7; D perhaps matches TRBD1 (6 bases). The V end lost 1 base, the J end lost 2 bases, and 9 bases lay between the germline ends. Germline CDR1 reads SGHVS; CDR2 reads FQNEAQ. CDR3 length: 14 residues.

The V gene is TRBV7-2, the J gene TRBJ2-7; weak D call: TRBD2 (5 bases). V lost 1 base, J lost 2 bases, and 12 bases lay in between. The CDR3 contains 15 residues. Germline lookup yields CDR1 SGHTA and CDR2 FQGNSA. The CDR3 coding sequence is TGTGCCAGCAGCTTAGAACTAGGGAGCACCTACGAGCAGTACTTC. It is translated as CASSLELGSTYEQYF.

J is TRBJ1-2 and V is TRBV7-9; 7 bases line up with TRBD1. Trimming cost V 1 base and J 4 bases; bases outside gene matches: 3. This CDR3 spans 14 amino acids. The germline CDR1 and CDR2 sequences are SEHNR and FQNEAQ (reference sequence). CDR3 sequence (DNA): TGTGCCAGCAGCTTAGGACAGGGTAGCTATGGCTACACCTTC. Amino acid sequence: CASSLGQGSYGYTF.

The chain combines TRBV28 with TRBJ2-4; TRBD2 is a possible D gene (6 bases). Germline CDR1 and CDR2: MDHEN and SYDVKM. CDR3 length: 15 amino acids. The ends were cut back, 5 bases at V and 6 bases at J, with 17 bases in the middle. CDR3 protein: CASSTRAGNINIQYF. The CDR3 nucleotides read TGTGCCAGCAGTACTCGAGCGGGCAACATAAACATTCAGTACTTC.

This clone was counted between two and nine times. The V gene is TRBV10-3, the J gene TRBJ2-5; 12 positions match TRBD2. With 6 bases clipped from V and 4 bases from J, the junction kept 9 bases outside the gene matches. CDR3 length: 16 residues. Germline CDR1 ENHRY, CDR2 SYGVKD. CDR3 DNA: TGTGCCATCAGCCCGACTAGCGGGAGTGGAGTAGAGACCCAGTACTTC. It yields the protein CAISPTSGSGVETQYF.

The gene calls are TRBV6-4 and TRBJ2-1, with TRBD2 matching 13 bases. This CDR3 is 15 amino acids long. CDR1 is MRHNA and CDR2 is SNTAGT in the germline V gene. Germline trimming cut 8 bases from V and 8 bases from J; bases unmatched to any gene: 9. CDR3: CASARTSGGAYEQFF. The DNA for the CDR3 is TGTGCCAGCGCCCGAACTAGCGGGGGGGCCTATGAGCAGTTCTTC.

Concerning this clone: At one end the junction does not follow the germline gene, possibly because of a read error. The gene calls are TRBV27 and TRBJ2-3; 11 bases match TRBD1. The CDR3 spans 16 residues. Germline-derived CDR1 and CDR2 are MNHEY and SMNVEV (reference sequence). CDR3 DNA: TGTGCCAGCAGTCCACCGAGGACAGGGGGCACCGATACGCAGTATTTT. It is translated as CASSPPRTGGTDTQYF.

The J gene is TRBJ1-1, the V gene TRBV7-9, with D perhaps TRBD1 (6 bases). V was shortened by 5 bases and J by 4 bases, with 20 bases between the two germline ends. This CDR3 comprises 16 residues. From germline, CDR1 is SEHNR and CDR2 FQNEAQ (reference sequence). The CDR3: CASSTSGGGRVTEAFF. DNA for the CDR3: TGTGCCAGCAGCACTTCGGGCGGGGGCCGAGTCACTGAAGCTTTCTTT. The full variable domain, rest sourced from reference TRBV7-9 and TRBJ1-1, is DTGVSQNPRHKITKRGQNVTFRCDPISEHNRLYWYRQTLGQGPEFLTYFQNEAQLEKSRLLSDRFSAERPKGSFSTLEIQRTEQGDSAMYLCASSTSGGGRVTEAFFGQGTRLTVV.

The chain uses TRBV29-1 and TRBJ2-1, with a weak D call TRBD2 (5 bases). V was pared by 6 bases and J by 5 bases, with 14 bases between. Germline values: CDR1 SQVTM, CDR2 ANQGSEA. The length of the CDR3 is 13 residues. In DNA form, the CDR3 reads TGCAGCGTCTTCACGGGAATTCACAATGAGCAGTTCTTC. Translation gives CSVFTGIHNEQFF.

The V gene is TRBV14, the J gene TRBJ2-1; TRBD2 agrees at 15 bases. CDR1 and CDR2 (germline): SGHDN, FVKESK. CDR3 length: 16 residues. The ends lost 4 bases at V and 9 bases at J; junction bases unmatched: 7. CDR3 sequence reads: CASSPGTSGRSSEQFF. The CDR3, as DNA: TGTGCCAGCAGCCCCGGGACTAGCGGGAGGTCTAGTGAGCAGTTCTTC.

The genes are TRBV4-1 and TRBJ2-4; the D is unclear. CDR3 length equals 16 residues. Trimming cost V 4 bases and J 0 bases, with 13 bases left between them. Germline V gene lookup returns CDR1 MGHRA and CDR2 YSYEKL. The CDR3 region is CASSPAPARAKNIQYF. DNA for the CDR3: TGCGCCAGCAGCCCAGCGCCAGCTCGAGCCAAAAACATTCAGTACTTC.

The table lists this clone with a few counts. The chain combines TRBV10-1 with TRBJ2-2; TRBD2 matches at 12 bases. The CDR3 extends over 21 amino acids. J lost 0 bases, V lost 5 bases, and 16 bases had no gene match. Looked up from germline, CDR1 is WNHNN and CDR2 is SYGVQD (reference sequence). The CDR3 is CASSRGLAGTISTANTGELFF. CDR3 bases: TGCGCCAGCAGTCGCGGACTAGCGGGAACAATCTCTACCGCGAACACCGGGGAGCTGTTTTTT.

The J gene is TRBJ1-2, the V gene TRBV6-2 or TRBV6-3, with a tentative D call TRBD1 (5 bases). From germline, CDR1 is MNHEY and CDR2 SVGEGT. This CDR3 spans 15 amino acids. Trimming pared 5 bases from V and 2 bases from J, leaving 15 bases between. The CDR3 nucleotides are TGTGCCAGCAGTAAGGGGCAGATACGGAACTATGGCTACACCTTC. Protein: CASSKGQIRNYGYTF.